This T cell receptor delta chain was sequenced in a study of γδ T cells in repeated Plasmodium falciparum infection (dated by TCRdb to about 2021). A note on the overall study: Malian children exposed to intense seasonal malaria transmission were enrolled in the natural-infection arm and compared with Australian children matched for age and gender. Four controlled human malaria infections were administered to five malaria-naive U.S. adults over around 600 days by bites from P. falciparum NF54-infected Anopheles stephensi mosquitoes. Samples from controlled-infection subjects were taken at baseline, just before selected infections, and 21 days after each infection. Malian gammadelta TCR repertoires were analysed cross-sectionally in periods with no transmission and longitudinally across episodes of acute febrile malaria. In the study, the shaping of the human gammadelta T cell repertoire by repeated Plasmodium falciparum infection was examined using natural infection in Mali and controlled human malaria infection. General conclusions and limits of the study: In Vdelta2-negative gammadelta TCR repertoires, which were largely Vdelta1+, repeated controlled infections appeared to drive waves of new clonotype selection. The Malian cohort came from a small rural village of predominantly one ethnic group, limiting generalizability. Compared with Australian children, Malian children appeared to have Vdelta2-negative gammadelta TCR repertoires that were more clonally expanded, less diverse and less shared. A highly stable polyclonal repertoire over time and infection, with many inter-individual overlapping TCRgamma sequences, was shown by Vgamma9/Vdelta2+ TCR repertoires. Analysis of inter-individual variability in gammadelta T cell responses was limited by the small size of the controlled-infection cohort.

Library preparation used multiplex PCR. The instrument was an Illumina MiSeq. Every sorted gammadelta T cell sample had both its TCR gamma (TRG) and TCR delta (TRD) chains sequenced. On the authors' methods: The repertoire analyses used clonotype tree plots, the accumulated frequency of the top 20 clonotypes, and diversity index (DI) and D75 metrics. Public reads were reanalyzed in TCRdb with CATT, and rows carrying the same DNA were merged afterwards. TCRdb assigned the V and J calls; the authors' analysis was not used. A total of tens of thousands of delta-chain clones appear in this sample, roughly 1.8% of them only once. The ten largest clones capture 14% to 15% of the sample. Judged by its sample share, this clone qualifies as medium-sized (0.01 to 0.1%). What antigen it recognizes has not been identified. Base qualities are not recorded, but no much larger clone differs from it by a single base. The same CDR3 is also encoded by other DNA sequences in this sample.

For CDR1 and CDR2, the germline V gene lists TSWWSYY and QGS. From the cysteine through the phenylalanine, the CDR3 covers 17 amino acids. Only the CDR3 part of the read is kept: 51 bases, read in frame from the first base. Clipping removes 9 bases from V and 4 bases from J, with 18 as the unmatched junction base count. Vgamma9/Vdelta2+ and Vdelta2-negative gammadelta T cell populations were flow-sorted from peripheral blood mononuclear cells for bulk TCR repertoire analysis. The source material was gamma-delta T cells from blood. This sequence uses TRDV1 and TRDJ1, and 9 bases in between align with TRDD3. This sequence was found in a pool of human donors (malaria-infected and uninfected, not separated). The DNA sequence is TGTGCTCTGACACCCCGTAGATGGGGATACGCGGGCGATAAACTCATCTTT. Translated, it gives CALTPRRWGYAGDKLIF.